This TCR beta chain derives from a study of neurological immune-mediated disorders. A 10-nucleotide random UMI tagged transcripts in template-switch 5'RACE cDNA synthesis. TCRdb reprocessed the 5' RACE reads with MiXCR, giving one entry per CDR3 protein. The table lists over 25,000 distinct CDR3 sequences, 1.5% of them singletons. The study, taken as a whole, reports: The level of TCR clonal expansion was highest in patients with HTLV-1-associated myelopathy and lowest in multiple sclerosis, where it fell below the level seen in healthy controls.

Germline V gene data show CDR1 as MNHEY and CDR2 as SVGEGT. The V gene lost 3 bases and the J gene lost 6 bases, with 12 bases spanning the gap. This CDR3 has 14 residues. This clonotype was seen many times. The antigen is unknown. This sequence originates from a woman in her 30s with multiple sclerosis. The chain joins TRBV6-2 or TRBV6-3 to TRBJ2-1; D might be TRBD1 or TRBD2, each matching 5 bases. The sample taken for sequencing was PBMCs. CDR3 sequence: CASSYGTVINEQFF. In nucleotides, the CDR3 is TGTGCCAGCAGTTATGGGACGGTGATCAATGAGCAGTTCTTC.